The rows below give T cell receptor beta chains drawn from one sample of a study of T-cell reconstitution after alpha-beta-depleted transplantation in children. Each CDR3 protein is one row after TCRdb ran MiXCR on the PCR reads. The table includes 360,000 or so distinct CDR3 sequences, roughly 22% detected once. Specimen: PBMCs from the stem cell graft donor, collected from the stem cell graft. These receptors came from a human donor who donated a stem cell graft to a child with acute myeloid leukemia. The CDR3 runs from the conserved cysteine through the conserved F or W. The D gene is left open where the match is weak. For some rows the clone size is stated as once, few or many, or as a class when expanded; others skip it.

CDR3 DNA: TGTGCCAGCACGGATTCAGGGACAACCTACAATGAGCAGTTCTTC
CDR3 protein: CASTDSGTTYNEQFF
J gene: TRBJ2-1
V gene: TRBV7-9
clone size: NA
D gene: NA

CDR3 DNA: TGTGCCAGCACCTTGGACCCCAACAACGAGCAGTACTTC
CDR3 protein: CASTLDPNNEQYF
J gene: TRBJ2-7
V gene: TRBV7-2
clone size: NA
D gene: NA

CDR3 DNA: TGTGCCAGCAGTGGCCCCGGGACTAGCGGGAGAAATGAGCAGTTCTTC
CDR3 protein: CASSGPGTSGRNEQFF
J gene: TRBJ2-1
V gene: TRBV6-1
clone size: NA
D gene: TRBD2

CDR3 DNA: TGTGCCAGCAGCCCAACGGGGCTAGCGGGAGAGACCCAGTACTTC
CDR3 protein: CASSPTGLAGETQYF
J gene: TRBJ2-5
V gene: TRBV7-3
clone size: NA
D gene: TRBD2

CDR3 DNA: TGCAGTGCTAGTGATTCTGGGACTGTATACAATGAGCAGTTCTTC
CDR3 protein: CSASDSGTVYNEQFF
J gene: TRBJ2-1
V gene: TRBV20-1
clone size: many
D gene: NA

CDR3 DNA: TGCGCCAGCAGCTTGCTCCCAGCGGGAGCTGTAGATACGCAGTATTTT
CDR3 protein: CASSLLPAGAVDTQYF
J gene: TRBJ2-3
V gene: TRBV5-1
clone size: NA
D gene: TRBD2

CDR3 DNA: TGTGCCAGCAGCTCGCCGAAGGGACGAAGGGCAAGAGATGAGCAGTTCTTC
CDR3 protein: CASSSPKGRRARDEQFF
J gene: TRBJ2-1
V gene: TRBV7-2
clone size: many
D gene: NA

CDR3 DNA: TGCGCCAGCAGGGACCGACAGGCCGCGGATACGCAGTATTTT
CDR3 protein: CASRDRQAADTQYF
J gene: TRBJ2-3
V gene: TRBV5-1
clone size: NA
D gene: NA

CDR3 DNA: TGCAGGGGGACAGGGGCCCTGATGAACACTGAAGCTTTCTTT
CDR3 protein: CRGTGALMNTEAFF
J gene: TRBJ1-1
V gene: TRBV20-1
clone size: few
D gene: TRBD1

CDR3 DNA: TGTGCCAGCAGCCCGACGTCGGTAGCGGGAGTGGAGTTCTTC
CDR3 protein: CASSPTSVAGVEFF
J gene: TRBJ2-1
V gene: TRBV9
clone size: few
D gene: TRBD2